This record covers a single TCR beta chain. Its antigen is still unknown. No quality values exist for individual bases; no much larger clone is one base distant. Intraepithelial and lamina propria lymphocytes were isolated from graft specimens using dithiothreitol, EDTA incubations and collagenase D digestion. Serial intestinal graft biopsy specimens collected up to 600 days after transplant underwent bulk TCR-beta sequencing. Library preparation used the immunoSEQ multiplex PCR assay. For most patients, genomic DNA was subjected to high-throughput TCR-beta CDR3 sequencing by Adaptive Biotechnologies. The original pipeline was this. Adaptive's ImmunoSEQ software supplied the TCR sequencing data for 15 to 20 patients, while MiXCR and VDJtools were used to process a few other patients. CDR3 nucleotide sequences shared between donor and recipient were removed because the origin of such sequences could not be assigned. To be classed as alloreactive, a clone needed at least 2-fold expansion over unstimulated cells and a minimum CFSE-low frequency of 0.002% (template counts) or 0.001% (read counts). Mappable clones were those detected in sequenced pre-transplant spleen, lymph node, or MLR CFSE-low populations of the donor or recipient. Cumulative frequency of alloreactive clones was calculated as a percentage of all sequences weighted by copy number. The immuneACCESS repertoire file appears here via TCRdb, limited to in-frame rearrangements. These files lack a portion of the clones; in checked studies, under half of the deficit traces to unresolved V genes, and the cause of the others is not known. V and J calls and clone size are as listed in that table; D and trimming were resolved from the DNA. The sample records roughly 17,000 clones, 65% to 90% of which are singletons. The biggest ten clones account for roughly 5% of the sample.

This entry belongs to a study of graft-versus-host responses after intestinal transplantation (dated by TCRdb to the early 2020s). In terms of the full investigation: Recipients received multivisceral, liver-intestinal, or isolated intestinal transplants. All recipients received anti-thymocyte globulin induction followed by maintenance tacrolimus and steroids for around 3 years. Graft-versus-host and host-versus-graft alloreactive T cell clones were tracked in the graft, circulation and bone marrow after intestinal transplantation using bulk TCR-beta CDR3 sequencing. Alloreactive clones were identified by sequencing pre-transplant mixed lymphocyte reaction products and comparing them with unstimulated pre-transplant donor and recipient T cells. The cohort enrolled some 23 intestinal transplant recipients including one retransplant, and a few patients lacking pretransplant specimens were excluded. A peak of at least 4% donor T cells among recipient peripheral blood mononuclear cells was the definition used for donor T cell macrochimerism. Rather than going through the commercial service, samples from three later patients were sequenced in-house on an Illumina MiSeq and processed with MiXCR. Overall study outcomes, separate from this receptor: Early after transplant, peak levels of circulating GvH clones were found to be associated with declines in HvG clones. GvH clones were found in recipient bone marrow, and some of the GvH clones appeared earlier in ileal mucosa or blood, which is consistent with an intestinal mucosal origin. Conclusions were limited by the relatively low number and heterogeneity of intestinal transplant patients. Patients with donor T cell macrochimerism had high GvH to HvG T cell clonal ratios in their allografts.

CDR1 and CDR2 are read off the germline V gene as SGHVS and FNYEAQ. Trimming at the junction amounts to 1 base on V and 4 bases on J, and the germline ends lie 8 bases apart. Counted from cysteine to phenylalanine, this CDR3 has 13 amino acids. Only the CDR3 DNA is retained, 39 bases long and in frame from the first base. The source is a human patient who received an intestinal transplant, so some T cells may come from the graft donor. The sample was ileum tissue, taken 17 days after transplant. The rearranged chain carries TRBV7-6 and TRBJ2-7; no D gene is confidently identified. The CDR3 protein: CASSLGLGYEQYF. In nucleotides, the sequence is TGTGCCAGCAGCTTAGGTCTGGGGTACGAGCAGTACTTC. Beyond the CDR3, the reference TRBV7-6 and TRBJ2-7 genes provide the residues; the full variable domain reads: GAGVSQSPRYKVTKRGQDVALRCDPISGHVSLYWYRQALGQGPEFLTYFNYEAQQDKSGLPNDRFSAERPEGSISTLTIQRTEQRDSAMYRCASSLGLGYEQYFGPGTRLTVT.